These 11 T cell receptor beta chains came from one sample sequenced in a study of CD8+CD57+ T cells in acquired aplastic anemia. Genomic DNA served as template for TCR beta VDJ and CDR3 profiling. TCRdb recomputed calls from the reads with MiXCR, one row per CDR3 protein. Of around 150,000 distinct CDR3 sequences listed, roughly two thirds are singletons. By flow cytometry, patients selected for sequencing had shown an expansion of CD8+CD57+ cells. The sequencing sample was made of sorted CD4+, CD8+, or CD8+CD57+ T cells (not recorded which) from PBMCs. The receptors originated from a human donor with aplastic anemia.

V and J are TRBV7-3 and TRBJ2-3; 14 bases agree with TRBD2. This CDR3 contains 16 residues. CDR1 and CDR2 from the germline V gene are SGHTA and FQGTGA. J was trimmed by 3 bases and V by 4 bases; bases with no gene match: 3. CDR3 coding DNA: TGTGCCAGCAGCTCCCGGACTAGCGGGGGGACAGATACGCAGTATTTT. Protein sequence: CASSSRTSGGTDTQYF.

The genes are TRBV2 and TRBJ2-7; perhaps D is TRBD1 or TRBD2 (6 bases each). Trimming took off 7 bases at V and 7 bases at J, with 14 bases between the two ends. CDR1 and CDR2 (germline): SNHLY, FYNNEI. CDR3 length: 12 amino acids. The CDR3 bases are TGTGCCAGCAAGGGGGAGGCTCGGGAGCAGTACTTC. Amino acid sequence: CASKGEAREQYF.

The V and J genes are TRBV20-1 and TRBJ2-7; 8 bases align to TRBD1. Germline V CDR1 and CDR2: DFQATT, SNEGSKA (reference sequence). V was clipped by 6 bases and J by 1 base; unmatched bases: 5. The CDR3 sequence is 13 residues long. CDR3 amino acids: CSATRTGSYEQYF. The CDR3 DNA sequence: TGCAGTGCGACAAGGACAGGGTCCTACGAGCAGTACTTC.

This clonotype was detected only once. The chain has TRBV2 and TRBJ2-1; D may be TRBD2 (6 bases). Germline values: CDR1 SNHLY, CDR2 FYNNEI. Trimming left V 0 bases short and J 1 base short, with 10 bases between. The CDR3 spans 16 residues. In DNA, the CDR3 is TGTGCCAGCAGTGAAGCGGGCGGGGCATCCTACAATGAGCAGTTCTTC. It yields the protein CASSEAGGASYNEQFF.

The chain links TRBV7-2 to TRBJ2-7; tentatively, D is TRBD1 or TRBD2 (6 bases each). Germline V gene sequence: CDR1 SGHTA, CDR2 FQGNSA. Trimming pared 5 bases from V and 3 bases from J, leaving 14 bases between. The CDR3 is 14 residues long. The CDR3 here is CASSHSGGGYEQYF. In DNA form, the CDR3 reads TGTGCCAGCAGCCATAGTGGAGGGGGCTACGAGCAGTACTTC.

The CDR3 spells CSVREGATEAFF. The CDR3 DNA follows: TGCAGTGTCAGAGAGGGGGCCACTGAAGCTTTCTTT. The chain joins TRBV20-1 to TRBJ1-1; 7 positions match TRBD1. Per germline, CDR1 DFQATT and CDR2 SNEGSKA (reference sequence). Unmatched junction bases numbered 6, after V lost 7 bases and J lost 4 bases. The CDR3 covers 12 residues.

This clonotype occurred many times. The CDR3 region is CASSLTSQTEAFF. For the CDR3, the DNA is TGTGCCAGCAGTTTAACAAGTCAAACTGAAGCTTTCTTT. The chain has TRBV12-3 or TRBV12-4 and TRBJ1-1; D is uncertain. The CDR3 is made up of 13 amino acids. Trimming cost V 2 bases and J 5 bases, with 9 bases left between them.

This chain uses TRBV27 with TRBJ2-5, with TRBD2 identical over 8 bases. V lost 8 bases to trimming and J lost 4 bases; unmatched junction nucleotides: 6. There are 13 residues in the CDR3. CDR1 is MNHEY and CDR2 is SMNVEV in the germline V gene (reference sequence). CDR3 nucleotides: TGTGCCAGCGAGGGACTAGAGTCAGAGACCCAGTACTTC. Translation: CASEGLESETQYF.

This chain uses TRBV25-1 with TRBJ2-3, with D possibly being TRBD2 (6 bases). Germline V gene sequence: CDR1 MGHDK, CDR2 SYGVNS. The CDR3 sequence is 14 residues long. Trimming pared 5 bases from V and 3 bases from J, leaving 12 bases between. CDR3 in DNA: TGTGCCAGCAGTAGGAGGGGAGGAACAGATACGCAGTATTTT. Its translation is CASSRRGGTDTQYF. The variable domain in full, completed from reference TRBV25-1 and TRBJ2-3, reads EADIYQTPRYLVIGTGKKITLECSQTMGHDKMYWYQQDPGMELHLIHYSYGVNSTEKGDLSSESTVSRIRTEHFPLTLESARPSHTSQYLCASSRRGGTDTQYFGPGTRLTVL.

The CDR3 nucleotides are TGCAGTGCTATAGCTGGGGCCAACGTCCTGACTTTC. Translated, it gives CSAIAGANVLTF. This chain connects TRBV20-1 to TRBJ2-6, with D unresolved. V gave up 4 bases and J gave up 2 bases, with 3 bases separating them. Germline values: CDR1 DFQATT, CDR2 SNEGSKA (reference sequence). There are 12 residues in the CDR3.

Note on this clonotype: The germline gene is not matched at one end of the junction; a read error may be the cause. The chain joins TRBV20-1 to TRBJ1-1; 11 positions match TRBD1. Germline assignment: CDR1 DFQATT and CDR2 SNEGSKA (reference sequence). The CDR3 sequence is 15 residues long. CDR3 sequence: CSARAGGTGGTEAFF. The CDR3 nucleotides are TGCAGCGCTAGAGCCGGAGGGACAGGGGGCACTGAAGCTTTCTTT.